Listed here is a single TCR beta chain. Per the authors' pipeline: Reference gene primer amplification gave nucleated cell count estimates. The method was immunoSEQ multiplex PCR; TCRdb's version includes in-frame clones alone and lacks a portion of them. V, J and clone size are those of that table, while D and trimming were read from the DNA. The sample yields 400,000 to 500,000 clones, roughly 90% seen once. The source of the sample is a study of blood T cell repertoires in COVID-19. Trimming pared 5 bases from V and 6 bases from J, leaving 20 bases between. This CDR3 is built from 16 residues. Germline V lookup: CDR1 SNHLY, CDR2 FYNNEI. Assignment of participants to cohorts was predicated upon participant-reported clinical history.

The chain has TRBV2 and TRBJ1-5, with D possibly being TRBD1 (6 bases). The specimen sequenced was PBMCs or T cells enriched from blood (not recorded which). This TCR derives from a woman younger than 30 who had been exposed to COVID-19. CDR3 DNA sequence: TGTGCCAGCAGTTACCTGGGGGGGGCGGTTCGTCAGCCCCAGCATTTT. Its translation is CASSYLGGAVRQPQHF. The full variable domain, its missing parts supplied by reference TRBV2 and TRBJ1-5, is EPEVTQTPSHQVTQMGQEVILRCVPISNHLYFYWYRQILGQKVEFLVSFYNNEISEKSEIFDDQFSVERPDGSNFTLKIRSTKLEDSAMYFCASSYLGGAVRQPQHFGDGTRLSIL.